The 10 T cell receptor beta chains below all came from one sample that was sequenced in a study of T-cell reconstitution after alpha-beta-depleted transplantation in children. Unique molecular identifiers were incorporated during preparation of the TCRbeta library. TCRdb processed the PCR reads anew with MiXCR; each CDR3 protein has one entry. The sample lists 210,000 or so distinct CDR3 sequences; about a tenth were seen once. Specimen: PBMCs from the stem cell graft donor, collected from the stem cell graft. These receptors were taken from a human donor who donated a stem cell graft to a child with acute lymphoblastic leukemia.

There are many counts of this clonotype. The chain carries TRBV20-1 and TRBJ1-1; D not certain. The V end was cut by 3 bases, the J end by 5 bases, with 13 bases between. Germline lookup yields CDR1 DFQATT and CDR2 SNEGSKA (reference sequence). CDR3 length: 13 amino acids. The CDR3 is CSASKGLGTEAFF. Here the CDR3 DNA reads TGCAGTGCTAGCAAAGGACTGGGGACTGAAGCTTTCTTT.

This clonotype has more than one count but fewer than ten. This sequence joins TRBV6-1 and TRBJ2-7, with unresolved D. The CDR3 runs to 13 residues. The germline V and J ends were trimmed by 5 bases and 8 bases, with 16 bases remaining between them. Germline V gives CDR1 MNHNS, CDR2 SASEGT. CDR3: CASSRTQTGQQYF. For the CDR3, the DNA is TGTGCCAGCAGTCGAACACAAACGGGTCAGCAGTACTTC.

The chain recombines TRBV6-5 with TRBJ2-7, with D maybe TRBD1 (5 bases). The germline V gene has CDR1 MNHEY and CDR2 SVGAGI. This CDR3 has 16 residues. The V gene lost 2 bases and the J gene lost 2 bases, with 16 bases spanning the gap. CDR3 amino acids: CASSYGQGSVTYEQYF. The CDR3 coding sequence is TGTGCCAGCAGTTACGGACAAGGTTCCGTCACCTACGAGCAGTACTTC.

The CDR3 protein is CASSYTANEQYF. Here the CDR3 DNA reads TGTGCCAGCAGTTACACGGCCAACGAGCAGTACTTC. The rearrangement joins TRBV6-2 or TRBV6-3 to TRBJ2-7; D is unclear. CDR3 length equals 12 residues. CDR1 MNHEY and CDR2 SVGEGT come from the germline V gene. Trimming stripped 2 bases from V and 5 bases from J, with 7 bases between.

This clonotype has more than one count but fewer than ten. J is TRBJ1-2 and V is TRBV5-1, with unresolved D. CDR3 length: 13 amino acids. The germline CDR1 and CDR2 sequences are SGHRS and YFSETQ. The ends were cut back, 7 bases at V and 4 bases at J, with 14 bases in the middle. CDR3 region: CASRPIWGYGYTF. The CDR3 bases are TGCGCCAGCCGGCCAATTTGGGGCTATGGCTACACCTTC.

This clonotype was seen more than once but under ten times. The chain joins TRBV6-2 or TRBV6-3 to TRBJ1-2; no reliable D call. The germline V gene has CDR1 MNHEY and CDR2 SVGEGT. The CDR3 sequence is 14 residues long. Trimming shortened V by 0 bases and J by 7 bases, and 12 bases separated the two germline ends. The CDR3 bases are TGTGCCAGCAGTTACTCGTCCGGATGGGGTGGCTACACCTTC. It translates to CASSYSSGWGGYTF.

The chain recombines TRBV20-1 with TRBJ1-4, with D possibly matching TRBD1 (5 bases). V lost 6 bases and J 7 bases, leaving 21 bases between the germline ends. This CDR3 comprises 15 residues. Germline V CDR1 and CDR2: DFQATT, SNEGSKA (reference sequence). The CDR3 nucleotides are TGCAGTGCAAACCACGGGCAGGGTCAGGGTGAAAAACTGTTTTTT. The encoded protein is CSANHGQGQGEKLFF.

The chain uses TRBV5-1 and TRBJ2-1; 9 nucleotides line up with TRBD1. CDR3 length: 15 amino acids. Trimming removed 0 bases from V and 7 bases from J; junction bases left unmatched: 5. Germline assignment: CDR1 SGHRS and CDR2 YFSETQ. Here the CDR3 reads CASSLGGQGGNEQFF. The CDR3 coding sequence is TGCGCCAGCAGCTTGGGGGGACAGGGAGGGAATGAGCAGTTCTTC.

The V and J genes are TRBV12-3 or TRBV12-4 and TRBJ2-7, with 9 bases lining up with TRBD1. The CDR3 covers 14 residues. J lost 2 bases, V lost 7 bases, and 6 bases had no gene match. Here the CDR3 DNA reads TGTGCCAGCATACCGGGACAGGGCACCTACGAGCAGTACTTC. This translates into CASIPGQGTYEQYF.

Ten or more counts support this clonotype. V is TRBV6-5 and J is TRBJ1-4; 8 bases map to TRBD1. The CDR3 runs 18 residues. The V and J ends lost 2 bases and 0 bases, in that order; junction bases with no gene match: 8. Germline V lookup: CDR1 MNHEY, CDR2 SVGAGI. The CDR3 sequence is CASSYDGQGGTTNEKLFF. DNA of the CDR3: TGTGCCAGCAGTTACGACGGACAGGGAGGGACAACTAATGAAAAACTGTTTTTT.